This TCR beta chain was observed in a study of shared clonotypes between healthy human individuals. In the study overall: CD8 memory received one plate per donor, CD8 naive two, CD4 memory three and CD4 naive three.

Findings and limits, study-wide: Relative to clonotypes present in all four donors, those not shared had lower generation probabilities. Naive CD4 clonotypes overlapped across several donors at approximately 5%.

For this clone: No antigen is known for it. The same CDR3 arises from other DNA sequences in this sample as well.

Naive CD8 populations comprised CD45RO-negative cells positively selected for CCR7, excluding terminally differentiated effector memory CD45RA+ cells. Donors had no recently reported acute infections or vaccinations and were HIV-negative. The V end was cut by 3 bases, the J end by 0 bases, with 9 bases between. Germline V gene data show CDR1 as SGDLS and CDR2 as YYNGEE. The CDR3 totals 14 residues. Sequencing was performed with immunoSEQ multiplex PCR; in TCRdb, only in-frame clones are kept and a portion is missing. The sample lists around 2,100,000 clones; about 94% were seen once. This chain links TRBV9 with TRBJ1-1; D is undetermined. Material: naive CD8+ T cells sorted from blood. This clonotype originated in a young man in good health. CDR3 DNA sequence: TGTGCCAGCAGCGCGGACGGCCTGAACACTGAAGCTTTCTTT. Encoded protein: CASSADGLNTEAFF.